Below, 13 T cell receptor beta chains from the same sample are listed, as sequenced in a study of blood T cell repertoires in COVID-19. Measured with immunoSEQ multiplex PCR; TCRdb has only the in-frame clones, and not every one. Of some 350,000 clones in the sample, approximately 89% are singletons; the top ten hold over 4.5%. The sequenced sample was PBMCs or T cells enriched from blood (not recorded which). These TCRs come from a young man who had recovered from COVID-19.

This chain joins TRBV6-2 or TRBV6-3 and TRBJ1-3; 8 positions agree with TRBD1. J lost 2 bases, V lost 4 bases, and 7 bases had no gene match. The CDR3 runs 16 residues. CDR1 is MNHEY, CDR2 SVGEGT, per germline. The CDR3 coding sequence is TGTGCCAGCAGTTCAATAGAGGACAGGGCTGGAAACACCATATATTTT. It translates to CASSSIEDRAGNTIYF.

This chain uses TRBV7-8 with TRBJ1-4; D is undetermined. The germline CDR1 and CDR2 sequences are SGHVS and FQNEAQ. V gave up 0 bases and J gave up 8 bases, with 13 bases separating them. The CDR3 spans 15 residues. CDR3 in amino acids: CASSLAIANPEKLFF. The CDR3, as DNA: TGTGCCAGCAGCTTAGCGATTGCTAACCCGGAAAAACTGTTTTTT.

The rearrangement joins TRBV7-3 to TRBJ2-3; the D gene is possibly TRBD1 (6 bases). The germline V gene has CDR1 SGHTA and CDR2 FQGTGA. This CDR3 has 13 residues. Trimming stripped 5 bases from V and 2 bases from J, with 8 bases between. CDR3 nucleotides: TGTGCCAGCAGCCCAGGGGTCACAGATACGCAGTATTTT. Its translation: CASSPGVTDTQYF.

This chain joins TRBV19 and TRBJ1-6; no reliable D call. V was clipped by 6 bases and J by 5 bases, with 17 bases between them. From germline, CDR1 is LNHDA and CDR2 SQIVND (reference sequence). The CDR3 is 16 residues long. CDR3 sequence: CASSPGHGLNNSPLHF. CDR3 bases: TGTGCCAGTAGCCCCGGCCACGGGTTAAATAATTCACCCCTCCACTTT.

The chain has TRBV3-1 (or the pseudogene TRBV3-2) and TRBJ1-1; D remains unclear. Deletions cut 0 bases from V and 0 bases from J, with 11 bases between. The CDR3 loop spans 16 amino acids. CDR1 LGHDT and CDR2 YNNKEL come from the germline V gene (reference sequence). The CDR3 is CASSQENGVMNTEAFF. CDR3 nucleotide sequence: TGTGCCAGCAGCCAAGAAAACGGGGTTATGAACACTGAAGCTTTCTTT.

The chain links TRBV13 to TRBJ2-5; no reliable D call. Germline assignment: CDR1 PRHDT and CDR2 FYEKMQ (reference sequence). V lost 4 bases and J 2 bases, leaving 8 bases between the germline ends. The CDR3 has 13 residues. For the CDR3, the DNA is TGTGCCAGCAGCTCAGACAAACAAGAGACCCAGTACTTC. It encodes CASSSDKQETQYF.

The chain has TRBV9 and TRBJ2-7, with TRBD1 matching 12 bases. CDR1 and CDR2 (germline): SGDLS, YYNGEE. V gave up 3 bases and J gave up 6 bases; unmatched junction bases: 7. The CDR3 consists of 15 residues. The CDR3 here is CASSGSGTGGSEQYF. In DNA form, the CDR3 reads TGTGCCAGCAGCGGATCCGGGACAGGGGGCAGCGAGCAGTACTTC.

The chain recombines TRBV4-2 with TRBJ2-7; maybe TRBD2 (6 bases). The CDR3 contains 14 residues. V shed 1 base and J shed 3 bases, with 10 bases lying between them. Germline CDR1 reads LGHNA; CDR2 reads YNFKEQ. CDR3 loop: CASSQGRGVYEQYF. As DNA, the CDR3 is TGTGCCAGCAGCCAAGGGCGGGGCGTCTACGAGCAGTACTTC.

The gene calls are TRBV5-1 and TRBJ2-2, with 9 bases lining up with TRBD1. The CDR3 extends over 16 amino acids. V lost 4 bases, J lost 7 bases, and 11 bases stayed unmatched. From germline, CDR1 is SGHRS and CDR2 YFSETQ. The CDR3 here is CASSPTGTGSGGELFF. In DNA form, the CDR3 reads TGCGCCAGCAGCCCGACCGGGACAGGGTCAGGCGGGGAGCTGTTTTTT.

A word on this clone: The same CDR3 can be traced to other DNA sequences in this sample. This CDR3 reads CASSIRQGKETQYF. The CDR3 nucleotides read TGTGCCAGTAGTATCAGACAGGGTAAAGAGACCCAGTACTTC. The J gene is TRBJ2-5, the V gene TRBV19; 7 bases line up with TRBD1. The CDR3 runs 14 residues. Trimming removed 3 bases from V and 3 bases from J; junction bases left unmatched: 4. CDR1 is LNHDA and CDR2 is SQIVND in the germline V gene (reference sequence).

This rearrangement joins TRBV11-2 to TRBJ1-2, with no clear D. In germline, CDR1 is SGHAT, CDR2 FQNNGV. The CDR3 has 14 amino acids. The V gene lost 1 base and the J gene lost 1 base, with 7 bases spanning the gap. CDR3 bases: TGTGCCAGCAGCTTAGTCTCCAGTAACTATGGCTACACCTTC. Its translation: CASSLVSSNYGYTF.

This clone was seen only once. The rearrangement joins TRBV7-2 to TRBJ2-7; no reliable D call. This CDR3 has 13 residues. The germline gives CDR1 SGHTA, CDR2 FQGNSA. V lost 0 bases, J lost 7 bases, and 10 bases lay in between. The CDR3 DNA reads as TGTGCCAGCAGCTTAGCAGTGGCCCGAGAGCAGTACTTC. It is translated as CASSLAVAREQYF.

This chain connects TRBV19 to TRBJ2-7; 7 bases line up with TRBD1. The CDR3 covers 12 residues. The germline V gene encodes CDR1 LNHDA and CDR2 SQIVND (reference sequence). V dropped 3 bases and J dropped 7; count of bases not matched to a gene: 3. As DNA, the CDR3 is TGTGCCAGTAGTATCCCAGGGGGAGAGCAGTACTTC. Translation gives CASSIPGGEQYF. Supplemented by reference TRBV19 and TRBJ2-7, the full variable domain reads DGGITQSPKYLFRKEGQNVTLSCEQNLNHDAMYWYRQDPGQGLRLIYYSQIVNDFQKGDIAEGYSVSREKKESFPLTVTSAQKNPTAFYLCASSIPGGEQYFGPGTRLTVT.